This T cell receptor (beta chain) was sequenced during a study of T cells after yellow fever vaccination. Whole-study results and caveats: Researchers report a weaker secondary response that nonetheless peaked faster, day 5 versus 15. In post-booster samples, most primary-vaccination clones reappeared (roughly 96% CD4, 88% CD8).

The authors made TCR cDNA by 5'RACE template switching, adding a universal primer site and UMIs. TCRdb reanalysed the 5' RACE reads using MiXCR and keeps one entry per CDR3 protein. The sample records more than 300,000 distinct CDR3 sequences, about 10% being singletons. The germline CDR1 and CDR2 sequences are MNHEY and SVGAGI. CDR3 length: 13 amino acids. Trimming stripped 5 bases from V and 6 bases from J, with 11 bases between. This clonotype was picked up a small number of times. Its specificity is unknown. The sample here was CD4+ T cells sorted from PBMCs, taken 45 days after the yellow fever booster vaccination. The V call is TRBV6-5, the J call TRBJ2-1, with D tentatively TRBD1 (6 bases). This sequence originates from a man between 18 and 29 years old who received the YFV17D yellow fever vaccine. The CDR3 loop reads CASSNRVPNEQFF. CDR3 DNA sequence: TGTGCCAGCAGTAACAGGGTGCCCAATGAGCAGTTCTTC.